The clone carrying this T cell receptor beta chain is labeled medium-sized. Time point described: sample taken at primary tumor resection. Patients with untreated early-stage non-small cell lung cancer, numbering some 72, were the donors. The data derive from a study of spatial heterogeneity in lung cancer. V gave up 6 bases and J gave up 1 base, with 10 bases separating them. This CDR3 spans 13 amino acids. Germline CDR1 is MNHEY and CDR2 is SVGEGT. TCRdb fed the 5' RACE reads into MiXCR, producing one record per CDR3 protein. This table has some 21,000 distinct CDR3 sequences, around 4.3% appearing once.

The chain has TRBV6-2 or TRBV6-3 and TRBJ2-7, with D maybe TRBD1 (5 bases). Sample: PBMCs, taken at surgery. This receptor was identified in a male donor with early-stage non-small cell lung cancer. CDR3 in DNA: TGTGCCAGCAGGGAGACAGTTTCCTACGAGCAGTACTTC. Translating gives CASRETVSYEQYF.